This TCR beta chain is from a study of blood T cell repertoires in COVID-19. Measured with immunoSEQ multiplex PCR; TCRdb has only the in-frame clones, and not every one. The repertoire includes some 300,000 clones, nearly 90% of them detected once, and about 1% sits in the top ten. Trimming pared 1 base from V and 3 bases from J, leaving 15 bases between. This CDR3 region has 17 residues. The germline CDR1 and CDR2 sequences are MNHNS and SASEGT. The sample holds a few counts of this clone. The TCR originated in a woman in her thirties who had recovered from COVID-19. The chain has TRBV6-1 and TRBJ2-2; weak D call: TRBD1 (6 bases). Sequencing used PBMCs or T cells enriched from blood (not recorded which). The CDR3 loop is CASSEEGTGSYTGELFF. For the CDR3, the DNA is TGTGCCAGCAGTGAAGAGGGCACAGGGTCGTACACCGGGGAGCTGTTTTTT.